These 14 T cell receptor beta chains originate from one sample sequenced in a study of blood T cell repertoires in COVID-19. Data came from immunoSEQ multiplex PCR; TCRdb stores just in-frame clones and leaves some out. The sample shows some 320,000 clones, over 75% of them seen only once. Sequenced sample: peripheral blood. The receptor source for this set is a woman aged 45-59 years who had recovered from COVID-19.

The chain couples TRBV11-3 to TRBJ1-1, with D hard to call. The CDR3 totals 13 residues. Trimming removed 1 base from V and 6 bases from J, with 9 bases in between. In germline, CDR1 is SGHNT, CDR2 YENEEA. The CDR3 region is CASSLGPGSEAFF. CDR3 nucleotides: TGTGCCAGCAGCTTAGGTCCGGGTTCTGAAGCTTTCTTT. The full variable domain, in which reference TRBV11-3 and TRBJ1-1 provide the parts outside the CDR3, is EAGVVQSPRYKIIEKKQPVAFWCNPISGHNTLYWYLQNLGQGPELLIRYENEEAVDDSQLPKDRFSAERLKGVDSTLKIQPAELGDSAVYLCASSLGPGSEAFFGQGTRLTVV.

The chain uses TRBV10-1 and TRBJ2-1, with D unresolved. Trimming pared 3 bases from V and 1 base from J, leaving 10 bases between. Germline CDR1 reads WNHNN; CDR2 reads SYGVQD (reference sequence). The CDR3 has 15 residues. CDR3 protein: CASSDRLLSYNEQFF. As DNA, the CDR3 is TGCGCCAGCAGTGACCGACTTCTGTCCTACAATGAGCAGTTCTTC.

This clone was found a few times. CDR3 DNA sequence: TGTGCCAGTAGTATAGCGGGTCGGGAGTTCTTC. Amino acids: CASSIAGREFF. The chain employs TRBV19 and TRBJ2-1; D unresolved. The CDR3 has 11 amino acids. V shed 1 base and J shed 14 bases, with 9 bases lying between them. CDR1 and CDR2 from the germline V gene are LNHDA and SQIVND (reference sequence).

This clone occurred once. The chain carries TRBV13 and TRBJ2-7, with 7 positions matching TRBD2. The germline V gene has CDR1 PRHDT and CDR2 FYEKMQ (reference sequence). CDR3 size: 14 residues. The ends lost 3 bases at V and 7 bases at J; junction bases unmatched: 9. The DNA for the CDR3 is TGTGCCAGCAGCTTGTACGGGGCAGCGGGGGAGCAGTACTTC. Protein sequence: CASSLYGAAGEQYF.

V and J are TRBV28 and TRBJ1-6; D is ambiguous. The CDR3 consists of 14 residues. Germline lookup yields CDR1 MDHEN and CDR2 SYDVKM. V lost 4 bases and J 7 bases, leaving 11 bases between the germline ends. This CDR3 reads CASSSRLANSPLHF. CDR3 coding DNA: TGTGCCAGCAGTTCCCGGCTAGCCAATTCACCCCTCCACTTT.

The DNA for the CDR3 is TGTGCCAGCAGTGACCAGCCCGGGGGTGAGCAGTTCTTC. This encodes CASSDQPGGEQFF. This rearrangement joins TRBV6-1 to TRBJ2-1; D might be TRBD2 (6 bases). CDR3 length equals 13 residues. Germline assignment: CDR1 MNHNS and CDR2 SASEGT. V lost 3 bases and J lost 9, with 12 bases in between.

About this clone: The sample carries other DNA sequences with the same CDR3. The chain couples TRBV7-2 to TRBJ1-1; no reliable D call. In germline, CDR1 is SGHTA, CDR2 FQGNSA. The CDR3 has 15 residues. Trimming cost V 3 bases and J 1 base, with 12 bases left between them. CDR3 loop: CASSLARGGNTEAFF. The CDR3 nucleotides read TGTGCCAGCAGCTTGGCTCGGGGTGGGAACACTGAAGCTTTCTTT. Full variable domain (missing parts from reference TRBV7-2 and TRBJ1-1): GAGVSQSPSNKVTEKGKDVELRCDPISGHTALYWYRQSLGQGLEFLIYFQGNSAPDKSGLPSDRFSAERTGGSVSTLTIQRTQQEDSAVYLCASSLARGGNTEAFFGQGTRLTVV.

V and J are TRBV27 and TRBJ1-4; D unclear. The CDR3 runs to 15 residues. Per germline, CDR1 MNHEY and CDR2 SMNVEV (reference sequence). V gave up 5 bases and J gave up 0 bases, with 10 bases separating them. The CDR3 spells CASSPRRATNEKLFF. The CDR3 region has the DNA TGTGCCAGCAGTCCCAGGCGTGCAACTAATGAAAAACTGTTTTTT.

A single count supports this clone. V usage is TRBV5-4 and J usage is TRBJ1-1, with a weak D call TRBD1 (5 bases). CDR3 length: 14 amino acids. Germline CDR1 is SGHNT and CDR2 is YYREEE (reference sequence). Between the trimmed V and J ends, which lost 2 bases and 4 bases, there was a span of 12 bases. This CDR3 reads CASSFSRDSTEAFF. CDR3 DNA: TGTGCCAGCAGCTTCAGCCGGGACTCCACTGAAGCTTTCTTT.

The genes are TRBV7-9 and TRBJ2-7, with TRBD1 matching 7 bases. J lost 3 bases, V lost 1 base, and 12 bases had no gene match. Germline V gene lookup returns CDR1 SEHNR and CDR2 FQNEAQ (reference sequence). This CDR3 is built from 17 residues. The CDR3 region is CASSLGGKGGVVYEQYF. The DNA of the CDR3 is TGTGCCAGCAGCTTAGGGGGTAAAGGGGGCGTAGTCTACGAGCAGTACTTC.

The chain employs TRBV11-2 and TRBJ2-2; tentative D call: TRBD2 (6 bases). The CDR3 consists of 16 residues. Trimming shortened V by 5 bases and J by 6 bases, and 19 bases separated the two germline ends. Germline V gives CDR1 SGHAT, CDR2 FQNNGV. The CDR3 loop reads CASSASNLASAGELFF. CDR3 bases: TGTGCCAGCAGCGCCTCGAACCTAGCGAGCGCCGGGGAGCTGTTTTTT.

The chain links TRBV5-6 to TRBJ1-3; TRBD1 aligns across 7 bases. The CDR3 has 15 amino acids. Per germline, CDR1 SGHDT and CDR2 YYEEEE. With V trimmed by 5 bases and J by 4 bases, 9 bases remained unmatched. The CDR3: CASRSRGSYGNTIYF. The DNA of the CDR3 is TGTGCCAGCAGGAGCAGGGGGTCGTACGGAAACACCATATATTTT. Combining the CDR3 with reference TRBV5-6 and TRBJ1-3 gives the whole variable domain DAGVTQSPTHLIKTRGQQVTLRCSPKSGHDTVSWYQQALGQGPQFIFQYYEEEERQRGNFPDRFSGHQFPNYSSELNVNALLLGDSALYLCASRSRGSYGNTIYFGEGSWLTVV.

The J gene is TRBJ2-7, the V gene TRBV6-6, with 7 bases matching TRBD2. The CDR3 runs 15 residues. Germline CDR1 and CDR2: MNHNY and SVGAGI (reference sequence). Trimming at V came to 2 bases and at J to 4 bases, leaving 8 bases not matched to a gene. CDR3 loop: CASSYRKRDLYEQYF. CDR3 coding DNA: TGTGCCAGCAGTTACCGAAAGCGGGACCTTTACGAGCAGTACTTC.

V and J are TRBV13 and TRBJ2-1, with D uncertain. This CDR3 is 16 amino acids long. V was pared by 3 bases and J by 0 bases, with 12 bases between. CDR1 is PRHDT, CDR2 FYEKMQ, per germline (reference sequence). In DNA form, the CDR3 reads TGTGCCAGCAGCTTTAGTCCCAGCGACTCCTACAATGAGCAGTTCTTC. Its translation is CASSFSPSDSYNEQFF. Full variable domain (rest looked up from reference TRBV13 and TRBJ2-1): AAGVIQSPRHLIKEKRETATLKCYPIPRHDTVYWYQQGPGQDPQFLISFYEKMQSDKGSIPDRFSAQQFSDYHSELNMSSLELGDSALYFCASSFSPSDSYNEQFFGPGTRLTVL.